This T cell receptor (beta chain) was sequenced during a study of cytomegalovirus exposure and HLA in healthy donors. Primers: 60 Vbeta forward and 13 Jbeta reverse. Assay used: immunoSEQ multiplex PCR; TCRdb lists only in-frame clones, some missing. The profile shows 150,000 to 200,000 clones, around 80% of them singletons. Germline V gene lookup returns CDR1 SQVTM and CDR2 ANQGSEA. The V and J ends lost 7 bases and 2 bases respectively, with 14 bases between them. CDR3 length: 14 residues. The source is a human donor in good health. The chain recombines TRBV29-1 with TRBJ2-2, with D maybe TRBD2 (6 bases). Sequencing was performed on PBMCs. The CDR3 reads CSAFLDYNTGELFF. Written as DNA, the CDR3 is TGCAGCGCCTTTTTGGACTATAACACCGGGGAGCTGTTTTTT.